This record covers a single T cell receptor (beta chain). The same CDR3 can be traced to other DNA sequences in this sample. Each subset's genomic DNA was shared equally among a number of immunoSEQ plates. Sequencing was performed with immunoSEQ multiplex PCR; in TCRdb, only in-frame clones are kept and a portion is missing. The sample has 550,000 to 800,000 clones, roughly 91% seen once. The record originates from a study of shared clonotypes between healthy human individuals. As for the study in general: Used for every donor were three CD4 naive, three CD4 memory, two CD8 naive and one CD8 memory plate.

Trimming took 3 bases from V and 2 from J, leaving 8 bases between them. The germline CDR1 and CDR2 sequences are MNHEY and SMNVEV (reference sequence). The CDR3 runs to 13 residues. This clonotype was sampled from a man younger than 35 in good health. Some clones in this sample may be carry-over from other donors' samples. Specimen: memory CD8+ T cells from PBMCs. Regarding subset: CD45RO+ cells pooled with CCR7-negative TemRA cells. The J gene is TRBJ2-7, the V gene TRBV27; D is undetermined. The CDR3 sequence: CASSFGKTYEQYF. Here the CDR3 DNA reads TGTGCCAGCAGTTTCGGTAAGACCTACGAGCAGTACTTC.